These 30 T cell receptor beta chains were all obtained from the same sample, sequenced in a study of HIV-infected patients and healthy controls. cDNA was made from 500 ng RNA using alpha and beta constant primers. Using multiplexing indices, alpha and beta chain libraries were generated apart by chain-specific third strand synthesis. TCRdb re-called the 5' RACE reads with MiXCR, one entry per CDR3 protein. This table holds over 7,500 distinct CDR3 sequences, about 6.3% found once. No cell fractionation was done, so the repertoire covers all unsorted peripheral blood T cells. The material was blood, obtained before antiretroviral therapy. Receptor source: an adult with HIV infection.

In its sample, this clonotype ranks as medium-sized. This chain joins TRBV24-1 and TRBJ1-1; perhaps TRBD1 as D (6 bases). Per germline, CDR1 KGHDR and CDR2 SFDVKD. V was cut by 2 bases and J by 2 bases, with 26 bases left in between. The CDR3 is made up of 20 amino acids. CDR3 bases: TGTGCCACCAGTGATTATCCCCCCGCCAGGGGCTCTCATGATAACACTGAAGCTTTCTTT. This codes for CATSDYPPARGSHDNTEAFF.

This clonotype was observed many times. The gene calls are TRBV20-1 and TRBJ2-3; D tentatively fits TRBD1 or TRBD2 (6 bases each). V was pared by 3 bases and J by 6 bases, with 19 bases between. This CDR3 region has 15 residues. In germline, CDR1 is DFQATT, CDR2 SNEGSKA (reference sequence). The CDR3 region has the DNA TGCAGTGCTAGTGGGGCAGGGGAGCGGGCGGATACGCAGTATTTT. This translates into CSASGAGERADTQYF.

By share, this clonotype counts as medium-sized (0.01 to 0.1%). The chain combines TRBV4-2 with TRBJ2-3; no reliable D call. The CDR3 contains 15 residues. The V end was cut by 0 bases, the J end by 2 bases, with 9 bases between. Germline assignment: CDR1 LGHNA and CDR2 YNFKEQ. CDR3 bases: TGTGCCAGCAGCCAAGATTTCAGGATCACAGATACGCAGTATTTT. This sequence encodes CASSQDFRITDTQYF.

This clonotype was picked up many times. The gene calls are TRBV12-3 or TRBV12-4 and TRBJ2-2, with 9 bases lining up with TRBD1. This CDR3 spans 18 amino acids. Losses at the gene ends were 0 bases for V and 0 bases for J; bases not matched to a gene: 5. CDR3 DNA: TGTGCCAGCAGTTTAGCAGGACAGGGGCACTCGAACACCGGGGAGCTGTTTTTT. Translating it yields CASSLAGQGHSNTGELFF.

The chain uses TRBV9 and TRBJ2-3; 9 nucleotides line up with TRBD2. The trim removed 3 bases at V and 2 bases at J, leaving 10 bases unmatched. The CDR3 is 17 residues long. CDR1 and CDR2 (germline): SGDLS, YYNGEE. The CDR3 region has the DNA TGTGCCAGCAGCGCGGGACTAGCTGGGACCATCACAGATACGCAGTATTTT. Protein product: CASSAGLAGTITDTQYF.

This clonotype came up a few times. The chain combines TRBV24-1 with TRBJ2-7; D perhaps matches TRBD1 (6 bases). This CDR3 is built from 14 residues. Germline V gene data show CDR1 as KGHDR and CDR2 as SFDVKD. V was cut by 4 bases and J by 5 bases, with 14 bases left in between. CDR3 loop: CATSDPTGSHEQYF. CDR3 DNA sequence: TGTGCCACCAGTGACCCAACAGGGTCCCACGAGCAGTACTTC.

By proportion, this clonotype is medium-sized (0.01 to 0.1%). This chain joins TRBV3-1 and TRBJ2-2, with TRBD1 matching 10 bases. The germline CDR1 and CDR2 sequences are LGHDT and YNNKEL (reference sequence). With 5 bases clipped from V and 5 bases from J, the junction kept 11 bases outside the gene matches. The CDR3 covers 17 residues. Written as DNA, the CDR3 is TGTGCCAGCAGCTCCCCTCCCCCGGGACAGGGGACCGGGGAGCTGTTTTTT. Translated: CASSSPPPGQGTGELFF.

This clonotype was observed at least ten times. This chain links TRBV20-1 with TRBJ2-5; TRBD1 or TRBD2 may be the D gene (6 bases each). With 3 bases removed from V and 2 bases from J, the gap between germline ends came to 16 bases. This CDR3 contains 15 residues. Germline V lookup: CDR1 DFQATT, CDR2 SNEGSKA (reference sequence). The CDR3 protein is CSASSEGGWQETQYF. Written as DNA, the CDR3 is TGCAGTGCTAGTTCCGAGGGGGGCTGGCAAGAGACCCAGTACTTC.

This clonotype was counted ten times or more. The chain is built from TRBV7-9 and TRBJ1-4; D unclear. Trimming removed 5 bases from V and 8 bases from J, with 15 bases in between. This CDR3 contains 14 residues. Germline V gene lookup returns CDR1 SEHNR and CDR2 FQNEAQ (reference sequence). CDR3 residues: CASSGPPAGEKLFF. CDR3 bases: TGTGCCAGCAGCGGACCACCTGCGGGCGAAAAACTGTTTTTT.

This clonotype came up many times. V usage is TRBV3-1 and J usage is TRBJ1-1, with TRBD1 as a possible D gene (5 bases). Germline V CDR1 and CDR2: LGHDT, YNNKEL (reference sequence). Trimming stripped 4 bases from V and 1 base from J, with 13 bases between. The CDR3 runs 15 residues. CDR3 loop: CASSPGLFGNTEAFF. The CDR3 DNA reads TGTGCCAGCAGCCCGGGACTCTTCGGGAACACTGAAGCTTTCTTT. Full variable domain (rest looked up from reference TRBV3-1 and TRBJ1-1): DTAVSQTPKYLVTQMGNDKSIKCEQNLGHDTMYWYKQDSKKFLKIMFSYNNKELIINETVPNRFSPKSPDKAHLNLHINSLELGDSAVYFCASSPGLFGNTEAFFGQGTRLTVV.

This clonotype was counted ten times or more. The rearrangement links TRBV6-1 to TRBJ2-2, with a weak D call TRBD2 (6 bases). V lost 8 bases to trimming and J lost 5 bases, with 12 bases between them. The CDR3 is made up of 13 amino acids. Germline V gene lookup returns CDR1 MNHNS and CDR2 SASEGT. The CDR3 DNA reads TGTGCCAGCGGGGGACTTCGAACCGGGGAGCTGTTTTTT. Translation gives CASGGLRTGELFF.

In its sample, this clonotype was seen many times. This chain connects TRBV4-3 to TRBJ1-1, with 7 bases aligning to TRBD1. The CDR3 loop spans 17 amino acids. The V segment lost 1 base and the J segment 7 bases; nucleotides outside the gene matches: 15. Per the germline V gene, CDR1 is LGHNA and CDR2 is YSLEER. Here the CDR3 DNA reads TGCGCCAGCAGCCAAGGGGGAGGGGGCTCGGGTGGTGTTGAAGCTTTCTTT. Protein sequence: CASSQGGGGSGGVEAFF.

The sample holds many counts of this clonotype. V and J are TRBV18 and TRBJ2-3; the D is unclear. The CDR3 loop spans 12 amino acids. In germline, CDR1 is KGHSH, CDR2 LQKENI. The germline V and J ends were trimmed by 5 bases and 2 bases, with 5 bases remaining between them. The CDR3 sequence is CASSRNTDTQYF. For the CDR3, the DNA is TGTGCCAGCTCAAGGAACACAGATACGCAGTATTTT. Full variable domain (rest looked up from reference TRBV18 and TRBJ2-3): NAGVMQNPRHLVRRRGQEARLRCSPMKGHSHVYWYRQLPEEGLKFMVYLQKENIIDESGMPKERFSAEFPKEGPSILRIQQVVRGDSAAYFCASSRNTDTQYFGPGTRLTVL.

By proportion, this clonotype is medium-sized. This chain joins TRBV29-1 and TRBJ1-2, with 10 bases fitting TRBD1. The CDR3 runs to 14 residues. J was trimmed by 5 bases and V by 5 bases; bases with no gene match: 8. The germline CDR1 and CDR2 sequences are SQVTM and ANQGSEA. The CDR3 DNA reads TGCAGCGTTTCCCCGGGACAGGGGCGGTATGGCTACACCTTC. It specifies CSVSPGQGRYGYTF.

This clonotype was counted many times. CDR3 residues: CASSLTGTGSYNEQFF. For the CDR3, the DNA is TGCGCCAGCAGCCTTACCGGGACAGGGTCCTACAATGAGCAGTTCTTC. The V call is TRBV5-1, the J call TRBJ2-1; 9 nucleotides align to TRBD1. Per germline, CDR1 SGHRS and CDR2 YFSETQ. The J segment lost 1 base and the V segment lost 4 bases, leaving 6 bases of the junction unmatched. This CDR3 is built from 16 residues.

The rearrangement links TRBV7-9 to TRBJ2-5, with TRBD1 as a possible D gene (7 bases). Trimming cost V 7 bases and J 3 bases, with 21 bases left between them. In germline, CDR1 is SEHNR, CDR2 FQNEAQ (reference sequence). There are 16 residues in the CDR3. The CDR3 is CASKGRDSAIKETQYF. The CDR3 nucleotides are TGTGCCAGCAAAGGGCGGGACAGCGCCATCAAAGAGACCCAGTACTTC. The full variable domain, completed using reference TRBV7-9 and TRBJ2-5, is DTGVSQNPRHKITKRGQNVTFRCDPISEHNRLYWYRQTLGQGPEFLTYFQNEAQLEKSRLLSDRFSAERPKGSFSTLEIQRTEQGDSAMYLCASKGRDSAIKETQYFGPGTRLLVL.

In its sample, this clonotype was seen many times. This chain links TRBV13 with TRBJ2-2; D is ambiguous. This CDR3 region has 13 residues. Germline loops: CDR1 PRHDT, CDR2 FYEKMQ (reference sequence). The V and J ends lost 1 base and 3 bases respectively, with 3 bases between them. The CDR3: CASSLEDTGELFF. The CDR3 nucleotides are TGTGCCAGCAGCTTAGAGGACACCGGGGAGCTGTTTTTT.

In its sample, this clonotype is medium-sized. This chain connects TRBV12-3 or TRBV12-4 to TRBJ2-7, with D uncertain. The CDR3 is made up of 11 amino acids. Trimming stripped 8 bases from V and 3 bases from J, with 8 bases between. CDR3 sequence reads: CASSQNYEQYF. CDR3 in DNA: TGTGCCAGCTCTCAAAACTACGAGCAGTACTTC.

This clonotype was detected ten times or more. This chain joins TRBV6-5 and TRBJ2-3; tentatively, D is TRBD2 (6 bases). CDR1 and CDR2 (germline): MNHEY, SVGAGI. The CDR3 has 15 amino acids. With 4 bases removed from V and 2 bases from J, the gap between germline ends came to 13 bases. This CDR3 is CASSLGGALTDTQYF. The CDR3 DNA reads TGTGCCAGCAGTTTAGGAGGGGCCCTCACAGATACGCAGTATTTT.

At least ten counts were recorded for this clonotype. CDR3 in amino acids: CASSPWGSEQFF. The CDR3 DNA is TGCGCCAGCAGCCCCTGGGGGTCTGAGCAGTTCTTC. This chain joins TRBV4-1 and TRBJ2-1, with D possibly being TRBD1 or TRBD2 (5 bases each). V gave up 4 bases and J gave up 9 bases, with 10 bases separating them. The CDR3 covers 12 residues. Germline values: CDR1 MGHRA, CDR2 YSYEKL.

This clonotype was counted at least ten times. The gene calls are TRBV12-3 or TRBV12-4 and TRBJ2-3; unclear D gene. The V end lost 5 bases, the J end lost 4 bases, and 10 bases lay between the germline ends. CDR3 length: 13 amino acids. This CDR3 is CASSTPWADTQYF. In DNA, the CDR3 is TGTGCCAGCAGTACCCCTTGGGCAGATACGCAGTATTTT.

This clonotype has a count of ten or more. V and J are TRBV7-8 and TRBJ2-1, with D tentatively TRBD1 (6 bases). Per germline, CDR1 SGHVS and CDR2 FQNEAQ. This CDR3 spans 17 amino acids. The V and J ends lost 6 bases and 1 base respectively, with 19 bases between them. CDR3 nucleotide sequence: TGTGCCAGCAGGCTAACCGCCGGGACACAGTCCTACAATGAGCAGTTCTTC. Translated, it gives CASRLTAGTQSYNEQFF.

The chain employs TRBV12-3 or TRBV12-4 and TRBJ2-1, with D hard to call. This CDR3 is 16 amino acids long. Trimming pared 0 bases from V and 9 bases from J, leaving 18 bases between. CDR3 DNA: TGTGCCAGCAGTTTAGCGCTGTCCTCACGTTGGAGTGAGCAGTTCTTC. Translated: CASSLALSSRWSEQFF.

By sample fraction, this clonotype is medium-sized. J is TRBJ1-1 and V is TRBV5-6, with TRBD1 as a possible D gene (5 bases). Germline V gene lookup returns CDR1 SGHDT and CDR2 YYEEEE. CDR3 length: 14 residues. Trimming removed 5 bases from V and 1 base from J, with 12 bases in between. The CDR3 nucleotides read TGTGCCAGCAGAGCCAGACAGAGGAACACTGAAGCTTTCTTT. This codes for CASRARQRNTEAFF.

Ten or more counts support this clonotype. V and J are TRBV7-3 and TRBJ1-2; no definite D call. CDR1 is SGHTA and CDR2 is FQGTGA in the germline V gene. V dropped 5 bases and J dropped 4 bases, with 2 bases sitting between them. The CDR3 spans 10 residues. The CDR3 protein is CASSAYGYTF. The CDR3 nucleotides read TGTGCCAGCAGCGCCTATGGCTACACCTTC.

This clonotype was found many times. This chain links TRBV20-1 with TRBJ1-2; D is unclear. V was shortened by 6 bases and J by 0 bases, with 8 bases between the two germline ends. CDR3 length: 12 amino acids. Germline lookup yields CDR1 DFQATT and CDR2 SNEGSKA (reference sequence). The CDR3 DNA follows: TGCAGTGCAACCGGGGCTAACTATGGCTACACCTTC. This codes for CSATGANYGYTF.

A remark on this clonotype: Given a much more abundant clone one base away, this may be a read error. The rearrangement joins TRBV6-1 to TRBJ2-7; 7 bases map to TRBD1. Looked up from germline, CDR1 is MNHNS and CDR2 is SASEGT. The CDR3 is 12 amino acids. This chain's CDR3 is CASSTQGYEQHV. The CDR3 DNA follows: TGTGCCAGCAGTACACAGGGGTACGAGCAGCACGTC.

In its sample, this clonotype is medium-sized. V is TRBV27 and J is TRBJ1-5; D remains unclear. CDR1 and CDR2 (germline): MNHEY, SMNVEV (reference sequence). This CDR3 region has 15 residues. Trimming shortened V by 6 bases and J by 2 bases, and 14 bases separated the two germline ends. Here the CDR3 DNA reads TGTGCCAGCAGCCCAAATAGGGTTGGCAATCAGCCCCAGCATTTT. This encodes CASSPNRVGNQPQHF.

This clonotype appeared many times. The rearrangement links TRBV3-1 to TRBJ2-2, with 9 bases aligning to TRBD1. The CDR3 covers 17 residues. J gave up 13 bases and V 3 bases, and 18 bases lay outside the gene matches. The germline CDR1 and CDR2 sequences are LGHDT and YNNKEL (reference sequence). CDR3 sequence (DNA): TGTGCCAGCAGCCATGGCCGAGTCGGGACAGGGTACATTGGGCTGTTTTTT. Protein sequence: CASSHGRVGTGYIGLFF.

This clonotype has at least ten counts. This chain uses TRBV4-1 with TRBJ1-2; D unresolved. Trimming removed 4 bases at V and 0 bases at J, with 9 bases between. The germline V gene encodes CDR1 MGHRA and CDR2 YSYEKL. This CDR3 region has 14 residues. Here the CDR3 reads CASSLGKANYGYTF. The CDR3 nucleotides read TGCGCCAGCAGCCTGGGCAAAGCTAACTATGGCTACACCTTC.